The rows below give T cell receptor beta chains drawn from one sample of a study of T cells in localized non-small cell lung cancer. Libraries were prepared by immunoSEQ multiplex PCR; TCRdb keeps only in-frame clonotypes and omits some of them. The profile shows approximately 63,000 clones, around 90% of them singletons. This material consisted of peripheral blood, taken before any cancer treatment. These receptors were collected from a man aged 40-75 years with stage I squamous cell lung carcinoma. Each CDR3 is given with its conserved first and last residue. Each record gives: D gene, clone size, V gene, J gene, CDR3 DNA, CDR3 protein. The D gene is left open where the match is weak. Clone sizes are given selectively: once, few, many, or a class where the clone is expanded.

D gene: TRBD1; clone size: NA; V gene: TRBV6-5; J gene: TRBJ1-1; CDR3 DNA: TGTGCCACCCAGGGGGATTTGGGCACTGAAGCTTTCTTT; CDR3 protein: CATQGDLGTEAFF
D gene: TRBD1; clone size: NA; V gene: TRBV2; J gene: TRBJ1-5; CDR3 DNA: TGTGCCAGCAGTGGGGGACAGGGGGGTGGATGGGTGAGCAATCAGCCCCAGCATTTT; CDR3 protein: CASSGGQGGGWVSNQPQHF
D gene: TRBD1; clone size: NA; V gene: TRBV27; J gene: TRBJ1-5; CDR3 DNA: TGTGCCAGCAGTTTATTTCGTCCGGGCAGGGGGACCTCTCAGCCCCAGCATTTT; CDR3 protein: CASSLFRPGRGTSQPQHF
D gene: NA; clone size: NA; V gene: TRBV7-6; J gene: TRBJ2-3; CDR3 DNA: TGTGCCAGCAGCCCGAACGGGTTCGCCGATACGCAGTATTTT; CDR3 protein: CASSPNGFADTQYF
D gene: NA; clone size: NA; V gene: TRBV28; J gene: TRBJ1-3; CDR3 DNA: TGTGCCAGCAGTACCCCTGGGACTGGTGGAAACACCATATATTTT; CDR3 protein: CASSTPGTGGNTIYF
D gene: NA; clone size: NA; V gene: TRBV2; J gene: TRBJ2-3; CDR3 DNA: TGTGCCAGTAGGACTATCCGAACGCAGTATTTT; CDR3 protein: CASRTIRTQYF
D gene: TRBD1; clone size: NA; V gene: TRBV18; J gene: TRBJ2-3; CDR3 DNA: TGTGCCAGCTCACTCGACAGGGACACAGATACGCAGTATTTT; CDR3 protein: CASSLDRDTDTQYF
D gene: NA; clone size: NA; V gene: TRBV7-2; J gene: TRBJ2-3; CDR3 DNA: TGTGCCAGCAGCTTAGCGACAAACAGTTGGGATACGCAGTATTTT; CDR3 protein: CASSLATNSWDTQYF
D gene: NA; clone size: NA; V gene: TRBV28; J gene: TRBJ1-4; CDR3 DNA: TGTGCCACCGATTATGCAACTAATGAAAAACTGTTTTTT; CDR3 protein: CATDYATNEKLFF
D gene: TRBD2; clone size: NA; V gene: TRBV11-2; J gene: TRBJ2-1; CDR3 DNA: TGTGCCAGCAGCGATAGCGGGAGGCCCACAAGGGAGCAGTTCTTC; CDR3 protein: CASSDSGRPTREQFF
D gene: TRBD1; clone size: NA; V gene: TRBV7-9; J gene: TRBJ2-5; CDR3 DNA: TGTGCCAGCAGCTATGGGGGACAGGGGGCGAAGACCCAGTACTTC; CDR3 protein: CASSYGGQGAKTQYF
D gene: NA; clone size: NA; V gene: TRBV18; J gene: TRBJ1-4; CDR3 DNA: TGTGCCAGCTCACCACCGGCTAATGAAAAACTGTTTTTT; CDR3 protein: CASSPPANEKLFF
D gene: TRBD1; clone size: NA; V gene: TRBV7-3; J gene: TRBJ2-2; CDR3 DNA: TGTGCCAGCAGCCCTAACAGGGGGCGGACCGGGGAGCTGTTTTTT; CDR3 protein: CASSPNRGRTGELFF
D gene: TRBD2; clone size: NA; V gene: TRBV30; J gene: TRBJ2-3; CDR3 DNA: TGTGCCTGGAAATTCCTGGCCAGCGGGACCAGCACAGATACGCAGTATTTT; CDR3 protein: CAWKFLASGTSTDTQYF
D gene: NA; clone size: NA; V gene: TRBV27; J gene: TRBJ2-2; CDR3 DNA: TGTGCCAGCAGTCGCAGCGGGCCGCCGGGGACCGGGGAGCTGTTTTTT; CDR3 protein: CASSRSGPPGTGELFF
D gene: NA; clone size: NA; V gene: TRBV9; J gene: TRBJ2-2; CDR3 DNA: TGTGCCAGCAGCCCTACCGGGACCGATAACACCGGGGAGCTGTTTTTT; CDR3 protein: CASSPTGTDNTGELFF
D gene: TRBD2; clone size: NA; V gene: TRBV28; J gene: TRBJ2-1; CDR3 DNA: TGTGCCAGCAGTATACCTAGGACTAGCGGGCCCCACAATGAGCAGTTCTTC; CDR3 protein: CASSIPRTSGPHNEQFF
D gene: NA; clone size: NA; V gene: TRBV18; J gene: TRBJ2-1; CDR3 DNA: TGTGCCAGCTCCCCCAGTTACTACAATGAGCAGTTCTTC; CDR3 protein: CASSPSYYNEQFF
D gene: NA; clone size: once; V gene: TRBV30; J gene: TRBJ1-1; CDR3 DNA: TGTGCCTGGAGTAGGGTTTACTGGGACCTTAACACTGAAGCTTTCTTT; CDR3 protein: CAWSRVYWDLNTEAFF
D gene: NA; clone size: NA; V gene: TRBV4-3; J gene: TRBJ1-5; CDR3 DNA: TGCGCCAGCAGCCAAGGACTAGGACAGCCCCAGCATTTT; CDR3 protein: CASSQGLGQPQHF
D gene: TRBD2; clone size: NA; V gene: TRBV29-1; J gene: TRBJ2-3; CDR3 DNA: TGCAGCGTTGCGGCGGGGGGACCCTCCACAGATACGCAGTATTTT; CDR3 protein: CSVAAGGPSTDTQYF
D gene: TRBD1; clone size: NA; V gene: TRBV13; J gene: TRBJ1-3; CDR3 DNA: TGTGCCAGCAGCTTAGTCGTCGGGAGACAGGGTGGAGGAAACACCATATATTTT; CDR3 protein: CASSLVVGRQGGGNTIYF
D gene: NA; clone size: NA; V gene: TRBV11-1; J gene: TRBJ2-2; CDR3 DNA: TGTGCCAGCAGCTCGACCGGCTGGGGCAGGGTAAATACCGGGGAGCTGTTTTTT; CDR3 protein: CASSSTGWGRVNTGELFF
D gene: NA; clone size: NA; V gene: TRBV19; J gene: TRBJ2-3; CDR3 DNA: TGTGCCAGTAGTATGGTGGCGGGCGGGCCGTATTTT; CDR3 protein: CASSMVAGGPYF
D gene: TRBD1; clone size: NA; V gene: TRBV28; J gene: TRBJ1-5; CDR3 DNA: TGTGCCAGCAGTCTGGACAGGGGGCTTGGTCAGCCCCAGCATTTT; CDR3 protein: CASSLDRGLGQPQHF
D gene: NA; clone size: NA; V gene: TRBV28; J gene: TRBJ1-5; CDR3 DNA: TGTGCCAGCAGTTTGGGGGGCCTGGATCCTCAGCCCCAGCATTTT; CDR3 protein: CASSLGGLDPQPQHF
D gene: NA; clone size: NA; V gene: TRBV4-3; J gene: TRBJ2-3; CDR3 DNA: TGCGCCAGCAGCCATGTTACCGGGACTCACATAGATACGCAGTATTTT; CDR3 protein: CASSHVTGTHIDTQYF
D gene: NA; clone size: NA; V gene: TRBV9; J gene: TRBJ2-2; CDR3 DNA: TGTGCCAGCAGCGTAGTAGGTCAGAACACCGGGGAGCTGTTTTTT; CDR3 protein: CASSVVGQNTGELFF
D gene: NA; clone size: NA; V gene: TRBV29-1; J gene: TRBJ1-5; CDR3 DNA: TGCAGCGTTCGTGACAGCAATCAGCCCCAGCATTTT; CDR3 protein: CSVRDSNQPQHF
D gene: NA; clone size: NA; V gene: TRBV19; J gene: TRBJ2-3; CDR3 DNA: TGTGCCAGTAGCGCCCAAACGGGGGGCACGGATACGCAGTATTTT; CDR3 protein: CASSAQTGGTDTQYF
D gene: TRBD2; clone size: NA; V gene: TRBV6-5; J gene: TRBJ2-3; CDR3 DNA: TGTGCCAGCAGTTACGAGGCTAGCGGGAGAGATGATACGCAGTATTTT; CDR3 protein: CASSYEASGRDDTQYF
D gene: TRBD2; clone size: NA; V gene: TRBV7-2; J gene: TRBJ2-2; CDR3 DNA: TGTGCCAGCAGCAAGGGGACTAGCGGGAGCAGTACCGGGGAGCTGTTTTTT; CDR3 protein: CASSKGTSGSSTGELFF
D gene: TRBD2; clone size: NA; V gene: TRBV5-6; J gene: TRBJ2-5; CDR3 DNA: TGTGCCAGCAGCTTAGTACTAGCGGGCCAAGAGACCCAGTACTTC; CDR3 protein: CASSLVLAGQETQYF
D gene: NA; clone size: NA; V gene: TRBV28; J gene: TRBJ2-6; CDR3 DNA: TGTGCCAGCAGGCTTAGCTCTGGGGCCAACGTCCTGACTTTC; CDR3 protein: CASRLSSGANVLTF
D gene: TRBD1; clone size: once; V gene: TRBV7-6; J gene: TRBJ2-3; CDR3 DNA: TGTGCCAGCAGCTGGGGGACAGCCTATAGCACAGATACGCAGTATTTT; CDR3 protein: CASSWGTAYSTDTQYF
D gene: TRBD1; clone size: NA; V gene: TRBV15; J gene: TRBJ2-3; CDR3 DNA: TGTGCCACCAGCAGAGATCAGGGGGTGTACGGGGATACGCAGTATTTT; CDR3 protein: CATSRDQGVYGDTQYF
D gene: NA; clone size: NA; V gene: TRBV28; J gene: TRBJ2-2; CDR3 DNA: TGTGCCAGCAGTTTACAGGGGCTTAACACCGGGGAGCTGTTTTTT; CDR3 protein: CASSLQGLNTGELFF
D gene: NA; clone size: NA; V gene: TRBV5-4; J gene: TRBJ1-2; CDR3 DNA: TGTGCCAGCAGCTTGCACGGACCGAGGGGCTACACCTTC; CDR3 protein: CASSLHGPRGYTF
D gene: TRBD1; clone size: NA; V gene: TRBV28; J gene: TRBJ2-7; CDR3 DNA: TGTGCCAGCAGTACAGGGGGGTCCAACTACGAGCAGTACTTC; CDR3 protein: CASSTGGSNYEQYF
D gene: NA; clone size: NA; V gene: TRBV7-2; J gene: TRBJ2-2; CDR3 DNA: TGTGCCAGCAGCCTGCCGGGAGCCGGGGTCACCGGGGAGCTGTTTTTT; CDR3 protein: CASSLPGAGVTGELFF
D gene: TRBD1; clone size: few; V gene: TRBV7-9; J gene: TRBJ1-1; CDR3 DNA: TGTGCCAGCAGCTTACCATTCCAGGGGGCGACTGAAGCTTTCTTT; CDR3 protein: CASSLPFQGATEAFF
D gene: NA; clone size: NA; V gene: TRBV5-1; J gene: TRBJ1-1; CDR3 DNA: TGCGCCAGCAGCTTGGATGGGGGGCAGGGCACTGAAGCTTTCTTT; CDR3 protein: CASSLDGGQGTEAFF
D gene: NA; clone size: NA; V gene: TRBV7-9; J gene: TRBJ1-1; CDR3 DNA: TGTGCCAGCAGCTTAGGGTGGGACGCAACTGAAGCTTTCTTT; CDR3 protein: CASSLGWDATEAFF